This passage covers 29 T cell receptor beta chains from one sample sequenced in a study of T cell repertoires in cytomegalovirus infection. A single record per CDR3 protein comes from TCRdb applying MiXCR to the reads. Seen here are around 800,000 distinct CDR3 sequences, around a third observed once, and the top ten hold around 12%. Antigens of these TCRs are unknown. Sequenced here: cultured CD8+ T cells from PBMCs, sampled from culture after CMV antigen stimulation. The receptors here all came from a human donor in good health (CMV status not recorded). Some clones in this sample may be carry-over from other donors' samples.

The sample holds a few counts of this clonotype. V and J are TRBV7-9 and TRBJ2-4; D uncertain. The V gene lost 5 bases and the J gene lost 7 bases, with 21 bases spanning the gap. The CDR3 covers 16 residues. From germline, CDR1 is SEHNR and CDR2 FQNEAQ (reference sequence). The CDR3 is CASSRLTRALRNIQYF. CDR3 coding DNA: TGTGCCAGCAGCAGATTGACCCGGGCCTTGAGGAACATTCAGTACTTC.

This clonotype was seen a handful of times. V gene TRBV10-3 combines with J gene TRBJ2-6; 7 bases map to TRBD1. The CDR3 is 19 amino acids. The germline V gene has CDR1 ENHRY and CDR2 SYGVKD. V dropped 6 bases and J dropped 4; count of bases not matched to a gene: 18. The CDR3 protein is CAIRSPPGTDQRGANVLTF. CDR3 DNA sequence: TGTGCCATCAGGTCTCCCCCCGGGACAGACCAGAGGGGGGCCAACGTCCTGACTTTC.

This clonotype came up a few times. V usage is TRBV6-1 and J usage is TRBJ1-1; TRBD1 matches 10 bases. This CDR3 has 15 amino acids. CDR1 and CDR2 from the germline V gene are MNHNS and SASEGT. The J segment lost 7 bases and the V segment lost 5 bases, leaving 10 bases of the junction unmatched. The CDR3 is CASSHDDRGLLEAFF. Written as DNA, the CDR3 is TGTGCCAGCAGTCATGATGACAGGGGGCTCCTTGAAGCTTTCTTT.

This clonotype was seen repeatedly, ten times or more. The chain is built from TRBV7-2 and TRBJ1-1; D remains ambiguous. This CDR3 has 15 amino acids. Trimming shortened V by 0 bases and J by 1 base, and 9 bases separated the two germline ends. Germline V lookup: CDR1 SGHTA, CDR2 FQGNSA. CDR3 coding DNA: TGTGCCAGCAGCTTAGCACGGGTCTCGAACACTGAAGCTTTCTTT. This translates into CASSLARVSNTEAFF.

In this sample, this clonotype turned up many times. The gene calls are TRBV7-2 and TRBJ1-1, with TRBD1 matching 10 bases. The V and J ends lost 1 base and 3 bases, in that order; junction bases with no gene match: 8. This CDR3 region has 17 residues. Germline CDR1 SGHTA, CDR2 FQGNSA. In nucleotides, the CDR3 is TGTGCCAGCAGCTTAGATTGGACAGGGGGAGCGTACACTGAAGCTTTCTTT. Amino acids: CASSLDWTGGAYTEAFF. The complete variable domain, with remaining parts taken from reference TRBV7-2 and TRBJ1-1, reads GAGVSQSPSNKVTEKGKDVELRCDPISGHTALYWYRQSLGQGLEFLIYFQGNSAPDKSGLPSDRFSAERTGGSVSTLTIQRTQQEDSAVYLCASSLDWTGGAYTEAFFGQGTRLTVV.

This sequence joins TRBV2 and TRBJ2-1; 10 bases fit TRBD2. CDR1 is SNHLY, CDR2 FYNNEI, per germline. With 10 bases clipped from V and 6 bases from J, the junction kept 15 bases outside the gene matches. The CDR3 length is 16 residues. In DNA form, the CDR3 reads TGTGCCATCGAAGACCCACTAGCGGGGACGGGCAATGAGCAGTTCTTC. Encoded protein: CAIEDPLAGTGNEQFF. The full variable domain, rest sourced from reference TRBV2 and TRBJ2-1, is EPEVTQTPSHQVTQMGQEVILRCVPISNHLYFYWYRQILGQKVEFLVSFYNNEISEKSEIFDDQFSVERPDGSNFTLKIRSTKLEDSAMYFCAIEDPLAGTGNEQFFGPGTRLTVL.

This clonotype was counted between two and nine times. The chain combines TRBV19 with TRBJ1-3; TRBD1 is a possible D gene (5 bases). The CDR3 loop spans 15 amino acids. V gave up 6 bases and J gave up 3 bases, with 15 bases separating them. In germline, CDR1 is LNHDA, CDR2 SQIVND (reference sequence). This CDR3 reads CASSPNGGVGNTIYF. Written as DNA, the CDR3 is TGTGCCAGTAGCCCAAATGGGGGAGTTGGAAACACCATATATTTT. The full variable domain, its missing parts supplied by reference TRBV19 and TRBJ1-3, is DGGITQSPKYLFRKEGQNVTLSCEQNLNHDAMYWYRQDPGQGLRLIYYSQIVNDFQKGDIAEGYSVSREKKESFPLTVTSAQKNPTAFYLCASSPNGGVGNTIYFGEGSWLTVV.

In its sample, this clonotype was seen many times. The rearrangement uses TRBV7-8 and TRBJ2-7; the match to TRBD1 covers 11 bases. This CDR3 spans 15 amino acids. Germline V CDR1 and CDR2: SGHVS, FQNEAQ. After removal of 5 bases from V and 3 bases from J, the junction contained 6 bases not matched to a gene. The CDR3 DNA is TGTGCCAGCAGCAGTACCGGGACAGGGGGCTACGAGCAGTACTTC. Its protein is CASSSTGTGGYEQYF.

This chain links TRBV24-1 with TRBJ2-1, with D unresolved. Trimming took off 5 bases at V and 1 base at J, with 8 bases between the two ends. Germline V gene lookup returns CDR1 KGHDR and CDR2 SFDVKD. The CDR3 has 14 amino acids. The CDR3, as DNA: TGTGCCACCAGTGGGGGAAGGTCCTACAATGAGCAGTTCTTC. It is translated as CATSGGRSYNEQFF.

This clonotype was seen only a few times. The CDR3, as DNA: TGCAGTGCTAGCCCTATCTTCGACAGGGTTCGAGAGCCCCAGCATTTT. This gives the protein CSASPIFDRVREPQHF. The rearrangement links TRBV20-1 to TRBJ1-5; 7 positions agree with TRBD1. This CDR3 comprises 16 residues. The junction had 16 bases not matched to a gene; V was cut back by 3 bases and J by 8 bases. Germline V CDR1 and CDR2: DFQATT, SNEGSKA (reference sequence).

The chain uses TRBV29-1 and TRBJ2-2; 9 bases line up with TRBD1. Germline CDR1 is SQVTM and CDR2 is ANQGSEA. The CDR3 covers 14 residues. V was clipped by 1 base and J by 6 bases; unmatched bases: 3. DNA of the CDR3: TGCAGCGTTGAAGGGACAGGGGTCGCCGGGGAGCTGTTTTTT. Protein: CSVEGTGVAGELFF.

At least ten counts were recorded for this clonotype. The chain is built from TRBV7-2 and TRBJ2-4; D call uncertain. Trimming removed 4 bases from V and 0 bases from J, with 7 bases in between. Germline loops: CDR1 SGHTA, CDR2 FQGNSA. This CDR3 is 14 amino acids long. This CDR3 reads CASSSVLAKNIQYF. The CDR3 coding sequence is TGTGCCAGCAGCTCTGTGCTAGCCAAAAACATTCAGTACTTC.

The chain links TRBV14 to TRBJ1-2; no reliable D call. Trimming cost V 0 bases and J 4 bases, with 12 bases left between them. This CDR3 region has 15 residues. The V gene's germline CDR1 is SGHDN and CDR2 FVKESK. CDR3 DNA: TGTGCCAGCAGCCAAGAAGGACCAAAACCCTATGGCTACACCTTC. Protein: CASSQEGPKPYGYTF. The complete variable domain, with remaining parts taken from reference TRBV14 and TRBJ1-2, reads EAGVTQFPSHSVIEKGQTVTLRCDPISGHDNLYWYRRVMGKEIKFLLHFVKESKQDESGMPNNRFLAERTGGTYSTLKVQPAELEDSGVYFCASSQEGPKPYGYTFGSGTRLTVV.

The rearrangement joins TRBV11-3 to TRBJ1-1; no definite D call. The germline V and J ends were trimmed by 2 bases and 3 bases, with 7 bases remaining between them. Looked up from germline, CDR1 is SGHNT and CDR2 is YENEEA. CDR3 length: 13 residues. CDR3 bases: TGTGCCAGCAGCTTATTTAAGGACACTGAAGCTTTCTTT. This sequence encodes CASSLFKDTEAFF.

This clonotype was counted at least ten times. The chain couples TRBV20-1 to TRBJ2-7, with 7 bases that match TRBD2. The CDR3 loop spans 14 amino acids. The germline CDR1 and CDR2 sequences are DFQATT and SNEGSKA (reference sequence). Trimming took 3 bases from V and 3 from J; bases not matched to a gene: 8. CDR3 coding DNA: TGCAGTGCTAGGGGGGGGGTCAGCGACTACGAGCAGTACTTC. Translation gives CSARGGVSDYEQYF.

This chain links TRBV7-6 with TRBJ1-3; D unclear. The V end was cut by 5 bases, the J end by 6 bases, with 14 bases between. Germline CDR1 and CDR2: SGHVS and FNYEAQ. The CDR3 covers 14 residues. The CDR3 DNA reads TGTGCCAGCAGCCTTAACCGGGCGGCAAACACCATATATTTT. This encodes CASSLNRAANTIYF.

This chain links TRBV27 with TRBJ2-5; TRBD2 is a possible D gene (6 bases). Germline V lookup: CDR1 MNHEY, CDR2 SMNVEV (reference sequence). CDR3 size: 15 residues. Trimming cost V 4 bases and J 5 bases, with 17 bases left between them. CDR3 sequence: CASSSRPAGRETQYF. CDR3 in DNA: TGTGCCAGCAGTTCCAGACCGGCGGGGCGGGAGACCCAGTACTTC.

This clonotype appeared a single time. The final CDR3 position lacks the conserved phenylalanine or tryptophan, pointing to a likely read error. The CDR3 loop is CASNGRVTDTQYL. The CDR3 DNA is TGTGCCAGCAATGGGCGAGTCACAGATACGCAGTATTTG. The chain carries TRBV7-9 and TRBJ2-3; D gene ambiguous. The CDR3 is made up of 13 amino acids. Trimming pared 7 bases from V and 2 bases from J, leaving 10 bases between. Germline V gives CDR1 SEHNR, CDR2 FQNEAQ (reference sequence).

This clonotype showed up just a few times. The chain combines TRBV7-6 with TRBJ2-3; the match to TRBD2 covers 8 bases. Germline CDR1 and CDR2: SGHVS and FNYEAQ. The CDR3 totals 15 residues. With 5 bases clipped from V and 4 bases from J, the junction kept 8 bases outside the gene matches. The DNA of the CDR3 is TGTGCCAGCAGCGCGGGACTAGTTGGGGCAGATACGCAGTATTTT. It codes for CASSAGLVGADTQYF.

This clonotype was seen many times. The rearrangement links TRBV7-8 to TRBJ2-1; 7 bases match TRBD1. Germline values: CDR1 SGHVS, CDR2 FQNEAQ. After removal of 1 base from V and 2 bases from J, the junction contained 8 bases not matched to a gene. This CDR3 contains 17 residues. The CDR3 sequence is CASSLGVRDSTYNEQFF. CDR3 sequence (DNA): TGTGCCAGCAGCTTAGGCGTCCGGGACAGTACCTACAATGAGCAGTTCTTC.

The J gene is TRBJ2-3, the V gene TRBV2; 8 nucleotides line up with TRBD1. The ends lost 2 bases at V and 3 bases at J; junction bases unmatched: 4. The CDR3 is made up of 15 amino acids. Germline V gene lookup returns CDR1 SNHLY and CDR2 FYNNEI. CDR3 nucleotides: TGTGCCAGCAGTGAATGGACAGGGCAGACAGATACGCAGTATTTT. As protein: CASSEWTGQTDTQYF.

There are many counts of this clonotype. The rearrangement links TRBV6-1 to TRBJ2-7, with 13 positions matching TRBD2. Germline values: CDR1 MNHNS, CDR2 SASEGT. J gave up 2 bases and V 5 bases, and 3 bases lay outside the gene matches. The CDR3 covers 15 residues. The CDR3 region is CASSWGLAGPYEQYF. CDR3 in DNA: TGTGCCAGCAGTTGGGGACTAGCGGGGCCCTACGAGCAGTACTTC.

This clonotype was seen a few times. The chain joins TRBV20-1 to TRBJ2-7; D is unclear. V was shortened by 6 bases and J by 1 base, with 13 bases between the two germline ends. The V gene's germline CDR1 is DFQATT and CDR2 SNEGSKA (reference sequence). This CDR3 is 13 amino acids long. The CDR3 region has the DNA TGCAGTGCGATGGACGTATTATCCTACGAGCAGTACGTC. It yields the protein CSAMDVLSYEQYV.

CDR3 in DNA: TGTGCCAGCAGTGAATGGGGGGTTACCTACGAGCAGTACTTC. It codes for CASSEWGVTYEQYF. This chain uses TRBV25-1 with TRBJ2-7, with D perhaps TRBD2 (6 bases). The V end lost 1 base, the J end lost 2 bases, and 9 bases lay between the germline ends. The CDR3 length is 14 residues. Germline-derived CDR1 and CDR2 are MGHDK and SYGVNS.

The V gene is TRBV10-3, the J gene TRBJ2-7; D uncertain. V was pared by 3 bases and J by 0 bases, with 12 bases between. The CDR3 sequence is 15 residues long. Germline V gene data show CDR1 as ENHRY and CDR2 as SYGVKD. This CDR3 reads CAISEGQASSYEQYF. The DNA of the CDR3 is TGTGCCATCAGTGAAGGGCAGGCCTCCTCCTACGAGCAGTACTTC.

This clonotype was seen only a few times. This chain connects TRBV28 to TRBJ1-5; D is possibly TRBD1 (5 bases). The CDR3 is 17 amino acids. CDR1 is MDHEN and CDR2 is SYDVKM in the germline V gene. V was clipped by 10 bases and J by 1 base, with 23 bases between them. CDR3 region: CATLLGPRGASNQPQHF. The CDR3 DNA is TGTGCCACCCTTCTGGGTCCCCGAGGGGCAAGCAATCAGCCCCAGCATTTT.

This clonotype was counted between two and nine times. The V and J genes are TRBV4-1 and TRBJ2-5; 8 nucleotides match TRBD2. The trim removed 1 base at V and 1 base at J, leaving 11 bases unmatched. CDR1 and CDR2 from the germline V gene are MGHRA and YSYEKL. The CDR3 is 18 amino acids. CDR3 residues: CASSQGTLSGGFQETQYF. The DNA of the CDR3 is TGCGCCAGCAGCCAAGGGACTCTCAGCGGGGGTTTCCAAGAGACCCAGTACTTC.

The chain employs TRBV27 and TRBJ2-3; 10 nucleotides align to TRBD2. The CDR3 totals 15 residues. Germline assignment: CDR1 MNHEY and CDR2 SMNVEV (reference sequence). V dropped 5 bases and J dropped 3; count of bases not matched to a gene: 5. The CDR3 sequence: CASSVLAGSTDTQYF. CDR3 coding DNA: TGTGCCAGCAGTGTACTAGCGGGGTCTACAGATACGCAGTATTTT.

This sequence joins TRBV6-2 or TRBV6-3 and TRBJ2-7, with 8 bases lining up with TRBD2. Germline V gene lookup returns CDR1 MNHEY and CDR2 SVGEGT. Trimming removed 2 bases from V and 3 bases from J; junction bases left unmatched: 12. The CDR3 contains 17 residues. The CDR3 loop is CASSYRGAGDPFYEQYV. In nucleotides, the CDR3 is TGTGCCAGCAGTTACCGGGGAGCGGGGGACCCTTTCTACGAGCAGTACGTC.